Sequencing of this TCR beta chain was carried out in a study of shared clonotypes between healthy human individuals. Several immunoSEQ 96-well plates shared each subset's DNA, each plate a replicate. Using 200 ng DNA, approximately 30,000 T cell genomes, the sorted-subset replicate PCRs were run. Here immunoSEQ multiplex PCR was the method, and the copy in TCRdb shows in-frame clones only, minus some. The sample records some 2,500,000 clones, roughly 93% being singletons. The TCR sequence derives from a man aged 18 to 29 in good health. Some clones in this sample may be carry-over from other donors' samples. Sequencing was carried out using naive CD4+ T cells from PBMCs. The subset here: CD45RA+ positively selected.

The CDR3 DNA follows: TGTGCCAGCGGGATCAGAGGCCTGGGTGAAAAACTGTTTTTT. This encodes CASGIRGLGEKLFF. The J gene is TRBJ1-4, the V gene TRBV5-6; D remains unclear. The germline V gene encodes CDR1 SGHDT and CDR2 YYEEEE. Trimming removed 7 bases at V and 7 bases at J, with 17 bases between. The CDR3 is 14 residues long.